This T cell receptor (beta chain) was recovered during a study of shared clonotypes between healthy human individuals. Study results and caveats: Estimated richness was generally greater in naive than memory subsets.

Points on this clone: Its antigen remains unidentified.

The naive CD8 fraction comprised CD45RO-negative cells positively selected for CCR7 and excluded terminally differentiated effector memory CD45RA+ cells. Germline V gives CDR1 MNHEY, CDR2 SVGAGI. After removal of 7 bases from V and 5 bases from J, the junction contained 5 bases not matched to a gene. This CDR3 spans 13 amino acids. The protocol was immunoSEQ multiplex PCR, while the TCRdb copy is restricted to in-frame clones and leaves out a portion. Altogether 1.5 million to 2.5 million clones are present, over 85% being singletons, with the ten largest covering more than 0.95%. This receptor was identified in a young man in good health. The V gene is TRBV6-5, the J gene TRBJ1-2, with 9 bases lining up with TRBD1. Sequenced sample: naive CD8+ T cells sorted from blood. The CDR3, as DNA: TGTGCCAGCAAAGACGGGACAGGGTATGGCTACACCTTC. Translation: CASKDGTGYGYTF.